The present T cell receptor (beta chain) was sequenced within a study of cytomegalovirus exposure and HLA in healthy donors (dated by TCRdb to about 2017). Concerning the study at large: According to a later analysis, the 120 validation repertoires were produced on the same platform as the 666 repertoires of the first cohort. High-throughput TCR immunosequencing, statistical association of individual TCRs with disease status, and machine learning were combined to predict cytomegalovirus infection status. In addition to the first cohort of 650 to 750 subjects, a separate validation cohort of approximately 110 different subjects was used. The study aimed to test whether signatures of past pathogen exposure could be identified by cataloging public T cell receptors.

Donors formed part of the validation cohort, which comprised approximately 130 subjects and was distinct from the first cohort of 690 or so subjects. What the work shows at the level of the full study, not this receptor alone: While some public TCRs were present in many individuals, most TCR sequences turned up only very rarely across donors. Of the cluster scores, roughly 95% were above 0 in a later analysis, which found that TCRs clustered in the first cohort also tended to co-occur in the approximately 120 validation repertoires. Cytomegalovirus status was reported to be diagnosed by the classifier with high specificity and sensitivity in both the original and validation cohorts. In vitro tests confirmed that three of the cytomegalovirus-associated TCR beta chains recognize cytomegalovirus antigens. A later analysis lacked HLA typing for the validation cohort, so it scored co-occurrence in that cohort across all 120 or so repertoires. According to the authors, the approach could potentially be generalized to other disease states and immunological phenotypes. A total of 150 to 200 TCR beta chains were listed by the study as associated with cytomegalovirus.

Libraries were prepared through the immunoSEQ multiplex PCR assay. The original methods were these. To diagnose cytomegalovirus status from the catalog of TCR beta chain sequences, a statistical classification framework was built. Held by TCRdb, this immuneACCESS table contains in-frame sequences only and omits some clones. Under half of the omission traces to an unresolved V gene where checked; the cause of the rest is unknown. The D gene and trimming were derived from the DNA, and the V and J assignments and clone size from that table. Counted in this sample were under 140,000 clones; 88% of them appeared once. The top ten constitute over 1.1% of the sample. Comments on this clone: Its specific antigen is unknown. No base-level quality is on record; no much larger clone is a single base apart.

Sequencing was carried out using PBMCs. The receptor's source is a woman under 40 in good health and CMV-seropositive.

This receptor carries the CDR3 CASSLAGAANTEAFF. The nucleotide sequence reads TGTGCCAGCAGCTTGGCTGGGGCAGCGAACACTGAAGCTTTCTTT. Recombination connected TRBV5-4 to TRBJ1-1, and the D gene may be TRBD1, 5 bases matching. As encoded in the germline V gene (reference sequence), CDR1 is SGHNT while CDR2 is YYREEE. V sheds 0 bases and J sheds 1 base, leaving 10 bases between their ends. The CDR3 covers 15 residues, taking in both the cysteine and the phenylalanine. The sequence is cut down to CDR3 DNA, 45 bases in frame from base 1. The full variable domain, completed from the reference TRBV5-4 and TRBJ1-1 proteins outside the CDR3, reads ETGVTQSPTHLIKTRGQQVTLRCSSQSGHNTVSWYQQALGQGPQFIFQYYREEENGRGNFPPRFSGLQFPNYSSELNVNALELDDSALYLCASSLAGAANTEAFFGQGTRLTVV.